This entry features one T cell receptor beta chain sequence. The source of the sample is a study of blood T cell repertoires in COVID-19. Study-level information: COVID-19 samples from acute and convalescent phases originated in the United States, Italy and Spain. T cells, B-cell-depleted T cells, or PBMCs provided the cDNA or gDNA that served as material.

The germline V gene encodes CDR1 LNHDA and CDR2 SQIVND (reference sequence). CDR3 length: 15 residues. V gave up 7 bases and J gave up 5 bases, with 15 bases separating them. In the original processing: Amplification of reference gene primers was used by the study to estimate nucleated cell counts. Assay: immunoSEQ multiplex PCR; the TCRdb copy retains only in-frame clones and omits some. The V and J calls and clone size come from that table; D and trimming were worked out from the DNA. The sample consists of 150,000 or so clones, approximately 87% of them appearing once. The sequencing input was peripheral blood. The clonotype comes from a man older than 75 with acute or convalescent COVID-19. The chain employs TRBV19 and TRBJ1-6, with D hard to call. The CDR3 DNA reads as TGTGCCAGTACTCAGGCGGGTGTCGATAATTCACCCCTCCACTTT. This encodes CASTQAGVDNSPLHF.